The clone carrying this T cell receptor (beta chain) was seen ten or more times. Its antigen is undetermined. V lost 4 bases to trimming and J lost 2 bases; unmatched junction nucleotides: 12. CDR1 is SGHRS, CDR2 YFSETQ, per germline. The CDR3 extends over 16 amino acids. The sample belongs to a study of CD8 T cells in ankylosing spondylitis. Study-wide results and caveats: Seemingly characteristic of ankylosing spondylitis blood was a TCR beta motif consisting of eight highly homologous variants. Certain motif variants had earlier been reported in reactive arthritis synovial fluid and blood. Peripheral blood samples showed relatively rare disease-linked clones, and these clones were CD8+. Researchers reportedly found disease-linked clones significantly enriched in matched ankylosing spondylitis synovial fluid.

For TCR beta, libraries came from quantitative 5'-RACE with molecular barcodes. TCRdb re-called the 5' RACE reads with MiXCR, one entry per CDR3 protein. The sample shows 130,000 or so distinct CDR3 sequences, over 15% of them seen only once. The sequenced sample was blood, either unsorted or a sorted T cell fraction (not recorded which). The receptor's source is a male donor with ankylosing spondylitis. This chain connects TRBV5-1 to TRBJ2-7, with 7 bases lining up with TRBD2. The CDR3 sequence: CASSTLPSGATYEQYF. The CDR3 bases are TGCGCCAGCAGCACACTTCCTAGCGGTGCTACCTACGAGCAGTACTTC.